This T cell receptor (beta chain) was recorded in a study of blood T cell repertoires in COVID-19. From germline, CDR1 is LGHNA and CDR2 YSLEER. Trimming took 0 bases from V and 4 from J; bases not matched to a gene: 4. CDR3 length: 15 residues. Repertoires were generated with immunoSEQ multiplex PCR, while TCRdb's copy carries only in-frame clones and drops some. Among around 260,000 clones, 80% to 90% were seen once, and the ten largest hold around 9.6%. This clone has just one count. The clonotype comes from an older woman with COVID-19, enrolled during active disease. The rearrangement uses TRBV4-3 and TRBJ2-7, with 9 nucleotides matching TRBD1. The sequenced material came from peripheral blood. As DNA, the CDR3 is TGCGCCAGCAGCCAAGAACAGGGGGCTTGGTACGAGCAGTACTTC. It encodes CASSQEQGAWYEQYF.